The clone carrying this T cell receptor (beta chain) was counted a few times. The sample is drawn from a study of patients and donors after allogeneic stem cell transplantation. Germline V gene lookup returns CDR1 MNHEY and CDR2 SVGAGI. The V and J ends lost 6 bases and 10 bases, in that order; junction bases with no gene match: 6. The CDR3 is 12 amino acids. Via MiXCR, TCRdb re-called the RT-PCR reads, giving one row per CDR3 protein. The table includes about 16,000 distinct CDR3 sequences, under 35% detected once. V usage is TRBV6-5 and J usage is TRBJ1-5; 7 nucleotides line up with TRBD1. The sequence came from a human donor who was either an allogeneic HSCT recipient or a stem cell or donor lymphocyte infusion donor (not recorded which). It is not recorded whose cells these are; they may come from a transplant donor. Sample: blood, either unsorted or a sorted T cell fraction (not recorded which). The CDR3 loop is CASRTGQEPQHF. The CDR3 DNA is TGTGCCAGCAGAACCGGACAGGAACCCCAGCATTTT.